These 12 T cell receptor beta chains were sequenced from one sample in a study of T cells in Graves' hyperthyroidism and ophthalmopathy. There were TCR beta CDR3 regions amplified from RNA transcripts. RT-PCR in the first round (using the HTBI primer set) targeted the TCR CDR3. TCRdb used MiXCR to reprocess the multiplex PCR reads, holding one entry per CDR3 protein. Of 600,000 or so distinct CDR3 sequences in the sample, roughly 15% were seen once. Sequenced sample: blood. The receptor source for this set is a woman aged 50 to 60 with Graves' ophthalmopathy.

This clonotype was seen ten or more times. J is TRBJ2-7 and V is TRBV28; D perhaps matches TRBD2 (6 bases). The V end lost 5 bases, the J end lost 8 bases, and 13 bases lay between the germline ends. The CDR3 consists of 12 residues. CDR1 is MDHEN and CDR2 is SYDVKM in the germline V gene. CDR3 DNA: TGTGCCAGCAGTCCTTGGGGGGACCAGCAGTACTTC. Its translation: CASSPWGDQQYF.

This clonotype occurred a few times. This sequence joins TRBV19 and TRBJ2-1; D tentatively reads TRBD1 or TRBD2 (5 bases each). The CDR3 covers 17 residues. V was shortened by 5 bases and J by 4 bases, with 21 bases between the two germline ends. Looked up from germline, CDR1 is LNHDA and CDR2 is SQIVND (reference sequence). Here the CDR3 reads CASSRRQGGGLYNEQFF. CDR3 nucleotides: TGTGCCAGTAGTCGCCGGCAGGGTGGAGGTTTATACAATGAGCAGTTCTTC.

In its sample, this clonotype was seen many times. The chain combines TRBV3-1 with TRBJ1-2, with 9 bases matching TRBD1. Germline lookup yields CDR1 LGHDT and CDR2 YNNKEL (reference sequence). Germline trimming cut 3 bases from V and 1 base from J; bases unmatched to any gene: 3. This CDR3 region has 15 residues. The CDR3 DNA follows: TGTGCCAGCAGCCACCGACAGGGGGTTAACTATGGCTACACCTTC. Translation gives CASSHRQGVNYGYTF.

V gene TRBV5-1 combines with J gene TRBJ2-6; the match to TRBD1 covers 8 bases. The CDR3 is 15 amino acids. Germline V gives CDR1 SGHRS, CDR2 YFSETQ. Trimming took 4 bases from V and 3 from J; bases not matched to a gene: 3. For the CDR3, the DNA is TGCGCCAGCAGCCCCAGGGGGCTTGGGGCCAACGTCCTGACTTTC. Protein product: CASSPRGLGANVLTF.

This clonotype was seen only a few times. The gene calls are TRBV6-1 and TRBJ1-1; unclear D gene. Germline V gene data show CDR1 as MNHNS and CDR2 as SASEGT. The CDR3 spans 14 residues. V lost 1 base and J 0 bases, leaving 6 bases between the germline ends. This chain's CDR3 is CASSEGQMNTEAFF. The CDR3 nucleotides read TGTGCCAGCAGTGAAGGGCAAATGAACACTGAAGCTTTCTTT.

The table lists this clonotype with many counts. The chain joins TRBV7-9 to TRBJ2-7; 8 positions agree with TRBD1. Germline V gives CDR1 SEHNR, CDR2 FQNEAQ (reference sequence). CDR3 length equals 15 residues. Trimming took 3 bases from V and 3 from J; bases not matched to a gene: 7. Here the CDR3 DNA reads TGTGCCAGCAGCTTGATCCAGGGGGCGAACTACGAGCAGTACTTC. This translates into CASSLIQGANYEQYF.

The DNA for the CDR3 is TGTGCCAGCAGCCTAGCAAAGTTCGCCTACAATGAGCAGTTCTTC. The encoded protein is CASSLAKFAYNEQFF. The V and J genes are TRBV5-4 and TRBJ2-1; the D gene is possibly TRBD2 (5 bases). The CDR3 has 15 residues. Trimming removed 4 bases at V and 2 bases at J, with 13 bases between. Germline CDR1 SGHNT, CDR2 YYREEE (reference sequence).

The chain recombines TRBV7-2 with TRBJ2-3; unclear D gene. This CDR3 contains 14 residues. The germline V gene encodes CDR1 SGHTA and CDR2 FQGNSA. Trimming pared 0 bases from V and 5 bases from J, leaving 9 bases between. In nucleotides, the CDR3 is TGTGCCAGCAGCTTAGCCCGGACGTTAGATACGCAGTATTTT. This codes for CASSLARTLDTQYF.

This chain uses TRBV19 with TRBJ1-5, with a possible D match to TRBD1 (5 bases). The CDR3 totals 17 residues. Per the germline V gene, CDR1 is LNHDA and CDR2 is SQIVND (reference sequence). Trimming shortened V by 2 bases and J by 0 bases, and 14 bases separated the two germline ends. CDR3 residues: CASSIWVGQPSNQPQHF. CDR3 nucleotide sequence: TGTGCCAGTAGTATATGGGTCGGACAACCTAGCAATCAGCCCCAGCATTTT.

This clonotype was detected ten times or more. CDR3 nucleotides: TGTGCCAGCAGTTTCCCCCGAGATCGTACCGGGGAGCTGTTTTTT. This sequence encodes CASSFPRDRTGELFF. V is TRBV28 and J is TRBJ2-2; D ambiguous. Germline V CDR1 and CDR2: MDHEN, SYDVKM. V lost 3 bases, J lost 5 bases, and 13 bases lay in between. The CDR3 length is 15 residues. The entire variable domain, with the rest obtained from reference TRBV28 and TRBJ2-2, is as follows: DVKVTQSSRYLVKRTGEKVFLECVQDMDHENMFWYRQDPGLGLRLIYFSYDVKMKEKGDIPEGYSVSREKKERFSLILESASTNQTSMYLCASSFPRDRTGELFFGEGSRLTVL.

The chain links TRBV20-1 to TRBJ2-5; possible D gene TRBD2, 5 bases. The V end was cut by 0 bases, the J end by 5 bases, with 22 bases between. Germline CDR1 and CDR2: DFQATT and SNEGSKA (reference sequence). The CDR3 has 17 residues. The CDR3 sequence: CSARDQRRWGTEETQYF. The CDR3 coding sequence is TGCAGTGCTAGAGATCAGAGGAGGTGGGGTACGGAGGAGACCCAGTACTTC.

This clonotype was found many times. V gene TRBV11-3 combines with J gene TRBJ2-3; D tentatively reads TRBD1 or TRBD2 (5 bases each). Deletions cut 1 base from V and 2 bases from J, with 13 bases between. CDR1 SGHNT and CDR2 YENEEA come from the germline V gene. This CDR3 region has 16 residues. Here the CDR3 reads CASSLANGTITDTQYF. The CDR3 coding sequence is TGTGCCAGCAGCTTAGCAAACGGGACGATCACAGATACGCAGTATTTT. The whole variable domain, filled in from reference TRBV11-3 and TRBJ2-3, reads EAGVVQSPRYKIIEKKQPVAFWCNPISGHNTLYWYLQNLGQGPELLIRYENEEAVDDSQLPKDRFSAERLKGVDSTLKIQPAELGDSAVYLCASSLANGTITDTQYFGPGTRLTVL.